This entry lists 32 T cell receptor beta chains sequenced from one sample in a study of blood T cell repertoires in COVID-19. The data were produced by immunoSEQ multiplex PCR, yet TCRdb's version contains in-frame clones alone and is incomplete. This table holds about 33,000 clones, 85% to 90% found once. Sequencing was done on a sample of peripheral blood. The receptors originated from a human donor in a cohort sampled during active COVID-19.

CDR3 protein: CASSGTSGSGTDTQYF. In DNA, the CDR3 is TGTGCCAGCTCCGGGACTAGCGGGAGTGGCACAGATACGCAGTATTTT. The chain recombines TRBV10-3 with TRBJ2-3; 14 bases are a match to TRBD2. The germline gives CDR1 ENHRY, CDR2 SYGVKD. V shed 10 bases, J shed 1 base, and the junction held 7 bases outside the gene matches. This CDR3 region has 16 residues.

The chain is built from TRBV2 and TRBJ1-5; D may be TRBD1 (6 bases). The CDR3 runs 15 residues. Germline CDR1 and CDR2: SNHLY and FYNNEI. Trimming took off 5 bases at V and 3 bases at J, with 14 bases between the two ends. The CDR3 DNA sequence: TGTGCCAGCAGTTCTGGGGGCTTGATCAATCAGCCCCAGCATTTT. It codes for CASSSGGLINQPQHF.

V and J are TRBV29-1 and TRBJ1-1; TRBD1 is a possible D gene (6 bases). Germline-derived CDR1 and CDR2 are SQVTM and ANQGSEA. V gave up 6 bases and J gave up 4 bases, with 15 bases separating them. There are 13 residues in the CDR3. The CDR3 sequence is CSVVRTEGTEAFF. CDR3 sequence (DNA): TGCAGCGTCGTTCGGACAGAAGGCACTGAAGCTTTCTTT. The full variable domain, with the rest looked up from reference TRBV29-1 and TRBJ1-1, is SAVISQKPSRDICQRGTSLTIQCQVDSQVTMMFWYRQQPGQSLTLIATANQGSEATYESGFVIDKFPISRPNLTFSTLTVSNMSPEDSSIYLCSVVRTEGTEAFFGQGTRLTVV.

The chain has TRBV28 and TRBJ2-7; a weak D match, TRBD1 (6 bases). Trimming shortened V by 4 bases and J by 5 bases, and 15 bases separated the two germline ends. The CDR3 is made up of 14 amino acids. CDR1 and CDR2 from the germline V gene are MDHEN and SYDVKM. The CDR3 loop reads CASSYQFTGNEQYF. The CDR3 DNA reads TGTGCCAGCAGTTACCAATTCACAGGGAACGAGCAGTACTTC.

This clone is a singleton in its sample. The rearrangement uses TRBV7-2 and TRBJ2-7; no clear D gene. The CDR3 is made up of 14 amino acids. Trimming stripped 6 bases from V and 0 bases from J, with 12 bases between. Germline loops: CDR1 SGHTA, CDR2 FQGNSA. The CDR3 spells CASRRGGSSYEQYF. CDR3 DNA sequence: TGTGCCAGCAGACGCGGCGGCAGCTCCTACGAGCAGTACTTC.

The genes are TRBV7-9 and TRBJ1-4; 7 bases map to TRBD1. Trimming cost V 5 bases and J 7 bases; bases outside gene matches: 7. This CDR3 has 14 residues. Germline V gene lookup returns CDR1 SEHNR and CDR2 FQNEAQ (reference sequence). CDR3 in amino acids: CASSLQGSSEKLFF. CDR3 sequence (DNA): TGTGCCAGCAGCCTACAGGGGTCGAGTGAAAAACTGTTTTTT.

The chain is built from TRBV7-3 and TRBJ2-6, with 12 nucleotides matching TRBD1. Germline trimming cut 5 bases from V and 2 bases from J; bases unmatched to any gene: 13. This CDR3 has 20 amino acids. Germline-derived CDR1 and CDR2 are SGHTA and FQGTGA. The CDR3 coding sequence is TGTGCCAGCAGCCCTGACGGGACAGGGGGCGCGGTGCCTGGGGCCAACGTCCTGACTTTC. This translates into CASSPDGTGGAVPGANVLTF.

This CDR3 reads CASSLSDRPDEQYF. The DNA of the CDR3 is TGCGCCAGCAGCTTGTCGGACAGACCGGACGAGCAGTACTTC. This rearrangement joins TRBV5-1 to TRBJ2-7, with D perhaps matching TRBD1 (6 bases). The germline CDR1 and CDR2 sequences are SGHRS and YFSETQ. This CDR3 spans 14 amino acids. V was cut by 1 base and J by 5 bases, with 13 bases left in between.

A remark on this clone: One end of the junction fails to match germline, which may point to a read error. V usage is TRBV7-7 and J usage is TRBJ2-5, with D possibly matching TRBD2 (6 bases). This CDR3 contains 14 residues. Germline V gives CDR1 SSHAT, CDR2 FNYEAQ (reference sequence). In DNA form, the CDR3 reads TGTGCTAGCAGCTTACTTCCGGGAGAAGAGACCCAGTACTTC. This sequence encodes CASSLLPGEETQYF.

V usage is TRBV5-4 and J usage is TRBJ2-6, with D possibly TRBD2 on 6 matching bases. V dropped 3 bases and J dropped 2 bases, with 12 bases sitting between them. The CDR3 is 16 amino acids. Germline values: CDR1 SGHNT, CDR2 YYREEE (reference sequence). The CDR3, as DNA: TGTGCCAGCAGCTCAGCGCGGGGTACTGGGGCCAACGTCCTGACTTTC. This translates into CASSSARGTGANVLTF. Full variable domain (rest looked up from reference TRBV5-4 and TRBJ2-6): ETGVTQSPTHLIKTRGQQVTLRCSSQSGHNTVSWYQQALGQGPQFIFQYYREEENGRGNFPPRFSGLQFPNYSSELNVNALELDDSALYLCASSSARGTGANVLTFGAGSRLTVL.

The genes are TRBV25-1 and TRBJ1-1; D unresolved. There are 11 residues in the CDR3. With 7 bases removed from V and 0 bases from J, the gap between germline ends came to 3 bases. CDR1 MGHDK and CDR2 SYGVNS come from the germline V gene. Here the CDR3 reads CASILNTEAFF. CDR3 bases: TGTGCCAGCATATTGAACACTGAAGCTTTCTTT.

The J gene is TRBJ2-2, the V gene TRBV7-8; D remains ambiguous. CDR1 and CDR2 (germline): SGHVS, FQNEAQ. The CDR3 is 12 residues long. The ends were cut back, 10 bases at V and 5 bases at J, with 11 bases in the middle. The CDR3 region has the DNA TGTGCCATCATAGAAAAGACCGGGGAGCTGTTTTTT. This sequence encodes CAIIEKTGELFF.

This sequence joins TRBV7-9 and TRBJ2-7; D is possibly TRBD2 (5 bases). CDR3 size: 12 residues. Germline V gene lookup returns CDR1 SEHNR and CDR2 FQNEAQ (reference sequence). V lost 5 bases and J lost 6, with 11 bases in between. The DNA for the CDR3 is TGTGCCAGCAGCCTCCGGACTCTCGAGCAGTACTTC. It specifies CASSLRTLEQYF.

This chain uses TRBV28 with TRBJ2-1; 8 bases are shared with TRBD1. The V gene's germline CDR1 is MDHEN and CDR2 SYDVKM. J was trimmed by 5 bases and V by 2 bases; bases with no gene match: 5. The CDR3 runs 15 residues. Written as DNA, the CDR3 is TGTGCCAGCAGTTTAGGACCGGGACAGGACAATGAGCAGTTCTTC. Translating gives CASSLGPGQDNEQFF. The full variable domain, in which reference TRBV28 and TRBJ2-1 provide the parts outside the CDR3, is DVKVTQSSRYLVKRTGEKVFLECVQDMDHENMFWYRQDPGLGLRLIYFSYDVKMKEKGDIPEGYSVSREKKERFSLILESASTNQTSMYLCASSLGPGQDNEQFFGPGTRLTVL.

This sequence joins TRBV18 and TRBJ2-7; 7 nucleotides agree with TRBD1. Germline-derived CDR1 and CDR2 are KGHSH and LQKENI. The CDR3 consists of 14 residues. Unmatched junction bases numbered 9, after V lost 6 bases and J lost 4 bases. The CDR3 sequence: CASSWTGTTYEQYF. DNA for the CDR3: TGTGCCAGCTCTTGGACAGGAACGACTTACGAGCAGTACTTC.

The chain couples TRBV27 to TRBJ1-5; D ambiguous. The germline CDR1 and CDR2 sequences are MNHEY and SMNVEV (reference sequence). V was clipped by 6 bases and J by 0 bases, with 12 bases between them. This CDR3 region has 15 residues. The CDR3 DNA follows: TGTGCCAGCAGCACTACAAAATATAGCAATCAGCCCCAGCATTTT. Amino acids: CASSTTKYSNQPQHF.

This clone was recorded once. The chain uses TRBV27 and TRBJ2-7; a weak D match, TRBD2 (5 bases). The CDR3 spans 14 residues. The V end lost 3 bases, the J end lost 0 bases, and 9 bases lay between the germline ends. Germline CDR1 MNHEY, CDR2 SMNVEV (reference sequence). CDR3 in DNA: TGTGCCAGCAGTTTGGCTAGCCTCTCCTACGAGCAGTACTTC. This codes for CASSLASLSYEQYF.

CDR3 DNA: TGTGCCAGCAGTGGCCCCCGTGACAGGGTCAATCAGCCCCAGCATTTT. Translation: CASSGPRDRVNQPQHF. V is TRBV6-4 and J is TRBJ1-5; 7 bases match TRBD1. From germline, CDR1 is MRHNA and CDR2 SNTAGT. The CDR3 loop spans 16 amino acids. After removal of 4 bases from V and 3 bases from J, the junction contained 9 bases not matched to a gene.

As DNA, the CDR3 is TGCAGTGCTAGGGGGGGCGAGCAGTACTTC. Translated: CSARGGEQYF. The chain joins TRBV20-1 to TRBJ2-7, with D possibly matching TRBD2 (6 bases). This CDR3 spans 10 amino acids. The V gene lost 3 bases and the J gene lost 6 bases, with 6 bases spanning the gap. CDR1 is DFQATT, CDR2 SNEGSKA, per germline (reference sequence).

The V gene is TRBV7-3, the J gene TRBJ2-7; 7 nucleotides match TRBD2. Germline V lookup: CDR1 SGHTA, CDR2 FQGTGA. Trimming took 3 bases from V and 5 from J; bases not matched to a gene: 4. The CDR3 consists of 13 residues. The CDR3 DNA reads as TGTGCCAGCAGCTTGGGGAGGGACCACGAGCAGTACTTC. Its protein is CASSLGRDHEQYF.

Here the CDR3 reads CASSLNSGNTIYF. DNA for the CDR3: TGTGCCAGCAGTCTAAACTCTGGAAACACCATATATTTT. The rearrangement links TRBV12-3 or TRBV12-4 to TRBJ1-3; D is ambiguous. The length of the CDR3 is 13 residues. The germline V and J ends were trimmed by 5 bases and 0 bases, with 5 bases remaining between them.

V is TRBV19 and J is TRBJ2-1; possibly TRBD2 for D (6 bases). This CDR3 is built from 12 residues. Trimming left V 10 bases short and J 6 bases short, with 13 bases between. Germline CDR1 LNHDA, CDR2 SQIVND (reference sequence). In DNA form, the CDR3 reads TGTGCCACCCATGGGGGGAGCAATGAGCAGTTCTTC. This translates into CATHGGSNEQFF.

The chain couples TRBV7-8 to TRBJ2-1; TRBD1 matches 7 bases. The CDR3 is 15 amino acids. Germline-derived CDR1 and CDR2 are SGHVS and FQNEAQ. Losses at the gene ends were 0 bases for V and 6 bases for J; bases not matched to a gene: 5. CDR3 protein: CASSLAYTGVNEQFF. Written as DNA, the CDR3 is TGTGCCAGCAGCTTAGCGTACACAGGGGTCAATGAGCAGTTCTTC.

This clone was seen only once. This chain uses TRBV27 with TRBJ1-2; D not certain. CDR1 is MNHEY and CDR2 is SMNVEV in the germline V gene (reference sequence). V lost 5 bases, J lost 4 bases, and 17 bases lay in between. The CDR3 extends over 15 amino acids. Here the CDR3 reads CASSLFTGLGYGYTF. CDR3 nucleotides: TGTGCCAGCAGTCTGTTTACGGGGTTGGGCTATGGCTACACCTTC.

The chain carries TRBV12-3 or TRBV12-4 and TRBJ1-1; D is unresolved. V lost 1 base, J lost 6 bases, and 6 bases lay in between. The length of the CDR3 is 12 residues. CDR3 coding DNA: TGTGCCAGCAGTTTAGTTGGAGCTGAAGCTTTCTTT. Translating gives CASSLVGAEAFF.

This sequence joins TRBV10-3 and TRBJ2-2, with a weak D call TRBD1 (5 bases). This CDR3 spans 14 amino acids. V was trimmed by 0 bases and J by 8 bases, leaving 10 bases between them. CDR1 and CDR2 from the germline V gene are ENHRY and SYGVKD. DNA of the CDR3: TGTGCCATCAGTGAGTCGTCAGGGAAAGGGGAGCTGTTTTTT. Translation gives CAISESSGKGELFF.

The J gene is TRBJ2-7, the V gene TRBV13; 7 bases are a match to TRBD1. The CDR3 extends over 14 amino acids. From germline, CDR1 is PRHDT and CDR2 FYEKMQ (reference sequence). V shed 5 bases and J 2 bases; nucleotides not matched to a gene: 6. The CDR3 reads CASSPRGFTYEQYF. The CDR3 DNA follows: TGTGCCAGCAGCCCCAGGGGGTTTACCTACGAGCAGTACTTC.

J is TRBJ2-1 and V is TRBV19, with D possibly TRBD1 on 6 matching bases. The CDR3 has 15 amino acids. Germline CDR1 reads LNHDA; CDR2 reads SQIVND (reference sequence). Trimming removed 7 bases from V and 10 bases from J, with 23 bases in between. In DNA form, the CDR3 reads TGTGCCAGTACTTCCCCGACAGGATATAGAGGCGAGCAGTTCTTC. This gives the protein CASTSPTGYRGEQFF.

The CDR3 nucleotides read TGTGCCAGCAGCCCCGGACTAGCGGGAGGGAGGGAGACCCAGTACTTC. This sequence encodes CASSPGLAGGRETQYF. The rearrangement joins TRBV11-2 to TRBJ2-5, with 15 bases identical to TRBD2. Looked up from germline, CDR1 is SGHAT and CDR2 is FQNNGV. The V segment lost 5 bases and the J segment 5 bases; nucleotides outside the gene matches: 6. The CDR3 consists of 16 residues.

The chain has TRBV12-3 or TRBV12-4 and TRBJ1-2; 9 bases fit TRBD1. V shed 4 bases, J shed 4 bases, and the junction held 1 base outside the gene matches. The CDR3 covers 13 residues. CDR3 protein: CASSSGQGYGYTF. The CDR3 nucleotides read TGTGCCAGCAGTTCGGGACAGGGCTATGGCTACACCTTC.

The chain is built from TRBV30 and TRBJ2-7; tentatively, D is TRBD2 (6 bases). The CDR3 extends over 14 amino acids. Per germline, CDR1 GTSNPN and CDR2 SVGIG (reference sequence). The V and J ends lost 0 bases and 6 bases respectively, with 15 bases between them. The CDR3 DNA follows: TGTGCCTGGAGTGTGTCGGGGGTCCCCCGCGAGCAGTACTTC. As protein: CAWSVSGVPREQYF.

This rearrangement joins TRBV28 to TRBJ1-5; no clear D gene. The CDR3 is 15 residues long. Trimming stripped 6 bases from V and 5 bases from J, with 17 bases between. Germline-derived CDR1 and CDR2 are MDHEN and SYDVKM. The CDR3 protein is CASRRSALGDQPQHF. CDR3 sequence (DNA): TGTGCCAGCAGAAGGTCCGCCTTGGGCGATCAGCCCCAGCATTTT.